This T cell receptor beta chain derives from a study of brain T cells in children with intractable seizures. Study-wide points: Absence of clones before surgery may stem from lower sequencing depth.

Time point meaning: blood from clinic visit 5 months post-surgery; TSC patient then seizure free. Deletions cut 1 base from V and 4 bases from J, with 7 bases between. This CDR3 contains 13 residues. Germline CDR1 is SGHVS and CDR2 is FQNEAQ. To note about this clone: Its antigen remains unknown.

The assay was immunoSEQ multiplex PCR, and TCRdb's table has in-frame clones only and misses some. The table includes about 340,000 clones, about 93% detected once. The sequences come from peripheral blood, collected about 5 months after surgery. The sequence was collected from a boy under two years old with tuberous sclerosis and intractable seizures. The V call is TRBV7-8, the J call TRBJ1-2, with D unresolved. Here the CDR3 reads CASSLEVSYGYTF. The CDR3 region has the DNA TGTGCCAGCAGCTTAGAAGTCAGCTATGGCTACACCTTC.